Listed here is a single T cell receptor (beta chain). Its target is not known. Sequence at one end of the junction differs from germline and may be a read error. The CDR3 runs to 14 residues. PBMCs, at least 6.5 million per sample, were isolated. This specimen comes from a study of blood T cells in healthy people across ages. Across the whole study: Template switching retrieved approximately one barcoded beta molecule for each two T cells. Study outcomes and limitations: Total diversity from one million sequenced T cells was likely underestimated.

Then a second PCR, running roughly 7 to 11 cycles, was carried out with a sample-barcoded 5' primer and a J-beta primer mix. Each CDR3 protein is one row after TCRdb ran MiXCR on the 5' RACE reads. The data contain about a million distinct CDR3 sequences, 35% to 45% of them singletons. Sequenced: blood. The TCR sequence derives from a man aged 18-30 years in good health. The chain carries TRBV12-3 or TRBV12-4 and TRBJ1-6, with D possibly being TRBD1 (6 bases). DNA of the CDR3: TGTACCAGCAGTTTCACAGGGCAGGATTCACCCATCCACTTT. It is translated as CTSSFTGQDSPIHF.